These 5 T cell receptor beta chains originate from one sample sequenced in a study of OX40 agonist ivuxolimab in advanced cancers. Assay: immunoSEQ multiplex PCR; the TCRdb copy retains only in-frame clones and omits some. The sample carries tens of thousands of clones, 80% to 90% recorded once. This sample comprised CD4+ or CD8+ T cells sorted from blood, obtained in a trial of the OX40 agonist ivuxolimab. The origin of the receptors is an adult with an advanced solid tumor such as melanoma, head and neck, liver or kidney cancer.

V gene TRBV19 combines with J gene TRBJ2-2; TRBD1 agrees at 9 bases. The germline gives CDR1 LNHDA, CDR2 SQIVND (reference sequence). CDR3 length: 15 amino acids. V lost 7 bases, J lost 2 bases, and 5 bases stayed unmatched. CDR3 protein: CASTPGQGNTGELFF. The DNA of the CDR3 is TGTGCCAGTACTCCGGGACAGGGTAACACCGGGGAGCTGTTTTTT.

The chain joins TRBV18 to TRBJ2-2; D is undetermined. The CDR3 covers 16 residues. Germline CDR1 reads KGHSH; CDR2 reads LQKENI. The V gene lost 2 bases and the J gene lost 0 bases, with 10 bases spanning the gap. The CDR3 protein is CASSPRESSNTGELFF. CDR3 nucleotides: TGTGCCAGCTCACCAAGGGAAAGCTCGAACACCGGGGAGCTGTTTTTT.

The rearrangement joins TRBV5-4 to TRBJ2-2; D assignment may be TRBD1 or TRBD2 (5 bases each). The V gene's germline CDR1 is SGHNT and CDR2 YYREEE (reference sequence). This CDR3 spans 17 amino acids. Deletions cut 1 base from V and 0 bases from J, with 13 bases between. The CDR3 sequence: CASSLPGRLANTGELFF. The DNA of the CDR3 is TGTGCCAGCAGCTTGCCGGGACGGCTCGCGAACACCGGGGAGCTGTTTTTT.

The chain employs TRBV5-6 and TRBJ2-7; D unresolved. The CDR3 sequence is 13 residues long. Between the trimmed V and J ends, which lost 2 bases and 0 bases, there was a span of 6 bases. Germline V gene data show CDR1 as SGHDT and CDR2 as YYEEEE. The CDR3 sequence: CASSFSGSYEQYF. The CDR3 nucleotides read TGTGCCAGCAGCTTTTCAGGCTCCTACGAGCAGTACTTC.

The CDR3 spells CASSQDPRGPYEQYF. The CDR3 nucleotides read TGCGCCAGCAGCCAAGATCCCAGGGGTCCCTACGAGCAGTACTTC. The chain employs TRBV4-3 and TRBJ2-7, with TRBD1 as a possible D gene (6 bases). Trimming pared 0 bases from V and 2 bases from J, leaving 11 bases between. The germline V gene has CDR1 LGHNA and CDR2 YSLEER. The CDR3 runs 15 residues.